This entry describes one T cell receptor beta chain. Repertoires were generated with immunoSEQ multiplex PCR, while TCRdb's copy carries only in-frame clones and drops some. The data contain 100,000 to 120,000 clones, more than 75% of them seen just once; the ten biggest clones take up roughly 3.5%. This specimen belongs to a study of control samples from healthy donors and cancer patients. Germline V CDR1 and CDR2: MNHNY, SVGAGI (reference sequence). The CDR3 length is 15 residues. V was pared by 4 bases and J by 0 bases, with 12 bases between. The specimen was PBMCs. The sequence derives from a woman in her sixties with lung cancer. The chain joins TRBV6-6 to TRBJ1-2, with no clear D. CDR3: CASSSNVGPNYGYTF. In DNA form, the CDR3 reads TGTGCCAGCAGTTCGAATGTCGGTCCTAACTATGGCTACACCTTC.